The rows below give T cell receptor beta chains drawn from one sample of a study of graft-versus-host responses after intestinal transplantation. Using immunoSEQ multiplex PCR, the repertoire was profiled, and TCRdb retains in-frame clones only, with some absent. This table holds tens of thousands of clones, about 90% found once. The specimen comprised PBMCs, sampled about 120 days after intestinal transplantation. All receptors derive from a human patient who received an intestinal transplant, so some T cells may come from the graft donor. The CDR3 runs from the conserved cysteine through the conserved F or W. The order of the fields is D gene, clone size, V gene, J gene, CDR3 DNA, CDR3 protein. A D gene is named only where the DNA matches it firmly. Size is omitted from some rows. Given values are once, few, many or a class for expanded clones.

>TRBD1|-|TRBV5-1|TRBJ2-3
TGCGCCAGCGGGGACAGAAGCACAGATACGCAGTATTTT
CASGDRSTDTQYF
>-|-|TRBV28|TRBJ1-6
TGTGCCAGCAGTTTCAGGTTTTCACCCCTCCACTTT
CASSFRFSPLHF
>TRBD2|-|TRBV6-5|TRBJ2-7
TGTGCCAGCAGAGGGACTAGCTTACTCTACTTC
CASRGTSLLYF
>-|-|TRBV7-6|TRBJ1-1
TGTGCCAGCAGCTTAGCTCGCCAAACGGGGGTCACTGAAGCTTTCTTT
CASSLARQTGVTEAFF
>-|-|TRBV7-6|TRBJ2-2
TGTGCCAGCAGCTTAAACACCGGGGAGCTGTTTTTT
CASSLNTGELFF
>TRBD2|-|TRBV7-9|TRBJ2-7
TGTGCCAGCAGCTACCCTACTAGCGGTCTCAACAGCTACGAGCAGTACTTC
CASSYPTSGLNSYEQYF
>-|once|TRBV5-6|TRBJ2-1
TGTGCCAGCAGCTTGGTCACCTACAATGAGCAGTTCTTC
CASSLVTYNEQFF
>-|-|TRBV7-3|TRBJ2-1
TGTGCCAGCAGCGCCGGGACTTTGGAGGCCGGTGAGCAGTTCTTC
CASSAGTLEAGEQFF
>-|-|TRBV28|TRBJ2-1
TGTGCCAGCAGTGGTCGGCCCTACAATGAGCAGTTCTTC
CASSGRPYNEQFF
>TRBD1|-|TRBV6-5|TRBJ1-1
TGTGCCACCGGACAGGGGTTAGCTGAAGCTTTCTTT
CATGQGLAEAFF
>TRBD1|-|TRBV13|TRBJ2-6
TGTGCCAGCAGCTCCGAGGACAGGGCCGGGGCCAACGTCCTGACTTTC
CASSSEDRAGANVLTF
>-|-|TRBV28|TRBJ1-1
TGTGCCGGCAGTTCCCCCCCAGGGCGGAGTATCGGTGAAGCTTTCTTT
CAGSSPPGRSIGEAFF
>-|-|TRBV29-1|TRBJ1-5
TGCAGCGTTGGCGACGATCAGCCCCAGCATTTT
CSVGDDQPQHF
>-|-|TRBV11-2|TRBJ2-1
TGTGCCAGCAGCTTCATGCTCTCCTACAATGAGCAGTTCTTC
CASSFMLSYNEQFF
>-|-|TRBV28|TRBJ1-4
TGTGCCAGCAGTTCGGTATGGGCAGCCATCGAAAAACTGTTTTTT
CASSSVWAAIEKLFF
>-|-|TRBV12-2|TRBJ2-1
TGTGCAAGTCGCTTAGCGAAACTAGCAGCCTACAATGAGCAGTTCTTC
CASRLAKLAAYNEQFF
>TRBD2|-|TRBV6-1|TRBJ2-4
TGTGCCAGCAACGCTAGCGGGGCCAAAAACATTCAGTACTTC
CASNASGAKNIQYF
>TRBD2|-|TRBV28|TRBJ2-7
TGTGCCAGCAGTTCCCGTCCGGGACTAGCGGGAGACGAGCAGTACTTC
CASSSRPGLAGDEQYF
>TRBD2|-|TRBV9|TRBJ2-7
TGTGCCAGCAGCGTTAACGGGAGGCCTCACGAGCAGTACTTC
CASSVNGRPHEQYF
>TRBD2|-|TRBV7-9|TRBJ2-7
TGTGCCAGCAGCCCTGGGGCGGGGGGCCACCCCGAGCAGTACTTC
CASSPGAGGHPEQYF
>-|-|TRBV4-1|TRBJ1-2
TGCGCCAGCAGCCTGGACAGCTATGGCTACACCTTC
CASSLDSYGYTF
>-|-|TRBV2|TRBJ2-3
TGTGCCAACAGTGTGGAGGGGGATACGCAGTATTTT
CANSVEGDTQYF
>-|few|TRBV4-1|TRBJ1-1
TGCGCCAGCAGCCAAGAGACGGACACAACTGAAGCTTTCTTT
CASSQETDTTEAFF
>TRBD1|-|TRBV7-8|TRBJ1-2
TGTGCCAGCAGCTTAGTACAGGGGAATGGCTACACCTTC
CASSLVQGNGYTF
>TRBD1|-|TRBV6-5|TRBJ1-1
TGCGCCAGCAGTTATCGGGACAGAGGATACACTGAAGCTTTCTTT
CASSYRDRGYTEAFF
>-|-|TRBV7-9|TRBJ1-3
TGTGCCAGCACCCCCACTCGTGGAAACACCATATATTTT
CASTPTRGNTIYF
>-|-|TRBV19|TRBJ2-1
TGTGCCAGTACCGTGGAAAGGGGGTACAATGAGCAGTTCTTC
CASTVERGYNEQFF
>-|-|TRBV28|TRBJ1-3
TGTGCCAGCAGTTTGGGGCACTCGAGCTCTGGAAACACCATATATTTT
CASSLGHSSSGNTIYF
>-|-|TRBV28|TRBJ2-1
TGTGCCAGCAGTTTATTGCCCCGCGGGGCGGATCTTGGAAATGAGCAGTTCTTC
CASSLLPRGADLGNEQFF
>-|-|TRBV6-1|TRBJ1-2
TGTGCCAGCAGCGTACAGGGAGGCTATGGCTACACCTTC
CASSVQGGYGYTF
>-|-|TRBV2|TRBJ2-7
TGTGCCAGCAGTCACCGGCTCGGCGAGCAGTACTTC
CASSHRLGEQYF
>-|-|TRBV27|TRBJ2-7
TGTGCCAGCAGTTTATCTCTGGGGAGCGAGGGGGCCTACGAGCAGTACTTC
CASSLSLGSEGAYEQYF
>-|-|TRBV19|TRBJ2-5
TGTGCCAGTAGTACAAGACAATACCAAGAGACCCAGTACTTC
CASSTRQYQETQYF
>-|once|TRBV7-3|TRBJ1-1
TGTGCCAGCAGCCAGGCCGTTAACACTGAAGCTTTCTTT
CASSQAVNTEAFF
>-|-|TRBV6-5|TRBJ2-7
TGTGCCAGCCGCGGGCAGTACTTC
CASRGQYF
>-|-|TRBV9|TRBJ2-7
TGTGCCAGCAGCGAAGAACCGGCAAACCCCTACGAGCAGTACTTC
CASSEEPANPYEQYF
>-|-|TRBV9|TRBJ2-7
TGTGCCAGCAGCGTCCGGGACTTTTCCTACGAGCAGTACTTC
CASSVRDFSYEQYF
>TRBD2|-|TRBV7-2|TRBJ2-3
TGTGCCAGCAGCTTCAGACTAGCGGGCTTAACAGATACGCAGTATTTT
CASSFRLAGLTDTQYF
>-|-|TRBV20-1|TRBJ2-3
TGCAGTGCAGAGTTCGGGGATACGCAGTATTTT
CSAEFGDTQYF
>-|-|TRBV9|TRBJ1-1
TGTGCCAGCAGCATTACAGCGGGGAGCACTGAAGCTTTCTTT
CASSITAGSTEAFF
>-|-|TRBV28|TRBJ1-5
TGTGCCAGCAGTTTACTCATCCCCTCGGGGGGACGGCAGCCCCAGCATTTT
CASSLLIPSGGRQPQHF
>-|once|TRBV6-5|TRBJ1-1
TGTGCCAGCAGTTTCCTTCCCGGGACGGCGAACACTGAAGCTTTCTTT
CASSFLPGTANTEAFF
>TRBD1|-|TRBV6-1|TRBJ2-2
TGTGCCAGCGCCCGGGACAGGACCGGGGAGCTGTTTTTT
CASARDRTGELFF
>-|-|TRBV18|TRBJ2-5
TGTGCCAGCTCACCACCTTTGGGACGGGAGACCCAGTACTTC
CASSPPLGRETQYF
>-|once|TRBV6-1|TRBJ2-7
TGTGCCAGCAGTTCGTCGGAGCTGCCAGACGAGCAGTACTTC
CASSSSELPDEQYF
>-|-|TRBV19|TRBJ2-4
TGTGCCAGTAGTATCCTTGGACAGATACTAGCCAAAAACATTCAGTACTTC
CASSILGQILAKNIQYF